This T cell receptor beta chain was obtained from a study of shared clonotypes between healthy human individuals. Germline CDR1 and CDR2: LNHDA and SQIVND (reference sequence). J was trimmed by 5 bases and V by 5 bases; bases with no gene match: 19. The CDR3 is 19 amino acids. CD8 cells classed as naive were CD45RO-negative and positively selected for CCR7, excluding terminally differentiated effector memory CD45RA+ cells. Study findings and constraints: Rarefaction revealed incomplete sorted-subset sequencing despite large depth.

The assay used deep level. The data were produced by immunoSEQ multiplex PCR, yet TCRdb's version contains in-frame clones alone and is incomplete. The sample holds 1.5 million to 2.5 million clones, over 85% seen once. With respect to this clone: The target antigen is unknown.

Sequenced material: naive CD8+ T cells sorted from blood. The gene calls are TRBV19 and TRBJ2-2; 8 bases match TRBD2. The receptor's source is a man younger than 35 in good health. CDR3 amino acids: CASSPLGEGLDILTGELFF. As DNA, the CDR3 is TGTGCCAGTAGTCCTCTCGGCGAGGGACTAGATATTCTAACCGGGGAGCTGTTTTTT.